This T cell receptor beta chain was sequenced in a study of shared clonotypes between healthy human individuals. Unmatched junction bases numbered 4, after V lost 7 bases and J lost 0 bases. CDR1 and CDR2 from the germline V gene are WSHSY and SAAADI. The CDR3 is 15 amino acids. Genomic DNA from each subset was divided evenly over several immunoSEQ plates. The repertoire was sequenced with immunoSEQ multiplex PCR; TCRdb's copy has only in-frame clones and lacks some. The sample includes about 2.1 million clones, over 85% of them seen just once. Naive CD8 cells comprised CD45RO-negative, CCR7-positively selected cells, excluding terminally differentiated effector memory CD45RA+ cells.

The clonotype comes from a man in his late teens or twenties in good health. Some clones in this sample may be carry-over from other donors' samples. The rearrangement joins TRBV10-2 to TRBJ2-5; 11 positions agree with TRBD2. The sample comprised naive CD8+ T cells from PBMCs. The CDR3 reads CASTPTSGNQETQYF. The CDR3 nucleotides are TGCGCCAGCACCCCGACTAGCGGGAACCAAGAGACCCAGTACTTC.